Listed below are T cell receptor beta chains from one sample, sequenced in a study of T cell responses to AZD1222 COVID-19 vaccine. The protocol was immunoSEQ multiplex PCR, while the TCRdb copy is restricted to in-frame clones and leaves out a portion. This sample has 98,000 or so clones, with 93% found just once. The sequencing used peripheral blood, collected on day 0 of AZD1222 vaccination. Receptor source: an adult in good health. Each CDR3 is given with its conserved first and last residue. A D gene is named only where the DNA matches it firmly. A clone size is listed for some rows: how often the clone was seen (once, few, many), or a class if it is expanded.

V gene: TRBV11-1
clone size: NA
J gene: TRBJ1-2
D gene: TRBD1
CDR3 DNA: TGTGCCAGCAGCTTACAGGGACAGAGTTTTGGCTACACCTTC
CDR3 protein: CASSLQGQSFGYTF

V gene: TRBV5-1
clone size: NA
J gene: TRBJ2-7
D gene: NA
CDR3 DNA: TGCGCCAGCAGCCTCCGTTTTTCCTACGAGCAGTACTTC
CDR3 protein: CASSLRFSYEQYF

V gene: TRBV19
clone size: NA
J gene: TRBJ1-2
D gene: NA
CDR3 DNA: TGTGCCAGTAGTAGGGGGGTGGGGGCCGCCTTCTATGGCTACACCTTC
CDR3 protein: CASSRGVGAAFYGYTF

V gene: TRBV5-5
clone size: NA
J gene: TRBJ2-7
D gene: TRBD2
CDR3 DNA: TGTGCCAGCAGCCTGACCGGGACTAGCGGTACCTACGAGCAGTACTTC
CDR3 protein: CASSLTGTSGTYEQYF

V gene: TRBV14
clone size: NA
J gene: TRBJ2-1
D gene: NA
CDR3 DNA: TGTGCCAGCAGCCAAGATAAGTTAGCGGACGGCTACAATGAGCAGTTCTTC
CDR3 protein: CASSQDKLADGYNEQFF

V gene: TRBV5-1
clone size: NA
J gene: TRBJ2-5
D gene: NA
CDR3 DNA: TGCGCCAGCAGCTGGACGGGAGAGACCCAGTACTTC
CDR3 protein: CASSWTGETQYF

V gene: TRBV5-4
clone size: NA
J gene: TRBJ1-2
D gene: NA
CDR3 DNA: TGTGCCAGCAGCTGGGGACCAGGCTCCAACTATGGCTACACCTTC
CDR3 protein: CASSWGPGSNYGYTF

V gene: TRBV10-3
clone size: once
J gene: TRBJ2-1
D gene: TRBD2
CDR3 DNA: TGTGCCATCAGTGAGATTGCGGGAGGGTGGGATGAGCAGTTCTTC
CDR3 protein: CAISEIAGGWDEQFF

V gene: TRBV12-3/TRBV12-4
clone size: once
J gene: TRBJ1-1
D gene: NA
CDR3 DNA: TGTGCCAGCAGCAATCTTATGGAAGCTTTCTTT
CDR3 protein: CASSNLMEAFF

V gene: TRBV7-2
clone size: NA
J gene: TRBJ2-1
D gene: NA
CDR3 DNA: TGTGCCAGCAGCTTAGGGCTACGCTCCTACAATGAGCAGTTCTTC
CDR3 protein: CASSLGLRSYNEQFF

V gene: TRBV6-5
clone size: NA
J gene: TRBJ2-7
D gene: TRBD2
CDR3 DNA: TGTGCCAGCAGGGGACTAGCGGATGGCTCCTACGAGCAGTACTTC
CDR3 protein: CASRGLADGSYEQYF

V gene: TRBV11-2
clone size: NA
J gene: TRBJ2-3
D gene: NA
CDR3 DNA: TGTGCCAGCAGCTTAACCGGGGCCCCCACAGATACGCAGTATTTT
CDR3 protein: CASSLTGAPTDTQYF

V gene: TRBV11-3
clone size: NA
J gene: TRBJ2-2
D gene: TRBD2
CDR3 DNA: TGTGCCAGCAGTCGGACTAGCGTGGGTGCGGCCGGGGAGCTGTTTTTT
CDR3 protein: CASSRTSVGAAGELFF

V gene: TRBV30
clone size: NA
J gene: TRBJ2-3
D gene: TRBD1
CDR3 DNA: TGTGCCTGGAGCGGACAGGCGAAGAGAGATACGCAGTATTTT
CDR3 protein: CAWSGQAKRDTQYF

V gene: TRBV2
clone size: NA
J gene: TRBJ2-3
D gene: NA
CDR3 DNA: TGTGCCAGCAGTGATCGGGGAGACTCAGATACGCAGTATTTT
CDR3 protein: CASSDRGDSDTQYF

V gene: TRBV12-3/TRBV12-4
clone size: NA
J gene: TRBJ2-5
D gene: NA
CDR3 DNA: TGTGCCAGCAGACCGCAGGGCGGTGAGACCCAGTACTTC
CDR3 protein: CASRPQGGETQYF

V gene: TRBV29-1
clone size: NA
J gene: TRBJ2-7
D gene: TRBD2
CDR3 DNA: TGCAGCGTGAGCCCCGGGGGGTCCTACGAGCAGTACTTC
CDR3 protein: CSVSPGGSYEQYF